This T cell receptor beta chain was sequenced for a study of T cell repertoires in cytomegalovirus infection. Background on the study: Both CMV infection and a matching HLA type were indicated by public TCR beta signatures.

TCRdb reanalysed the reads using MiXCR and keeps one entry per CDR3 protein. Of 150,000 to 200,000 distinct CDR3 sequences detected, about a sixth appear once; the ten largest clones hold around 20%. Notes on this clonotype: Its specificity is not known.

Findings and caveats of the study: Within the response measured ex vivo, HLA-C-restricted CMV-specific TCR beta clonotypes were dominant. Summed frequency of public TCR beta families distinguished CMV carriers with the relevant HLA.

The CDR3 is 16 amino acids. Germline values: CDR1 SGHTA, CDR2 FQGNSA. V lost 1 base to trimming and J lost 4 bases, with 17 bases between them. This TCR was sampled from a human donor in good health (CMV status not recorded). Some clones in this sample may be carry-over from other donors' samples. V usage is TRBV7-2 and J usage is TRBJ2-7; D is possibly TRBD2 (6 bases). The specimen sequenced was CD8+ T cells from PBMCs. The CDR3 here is CASSLGVWGVPYEQYF. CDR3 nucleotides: TGTGCCAGCAGCTTAGGCGTCTGGGGGGTCCCTTACGAGCAGTACTTC.